A single T cell receptor beta chain is shown here with its context. The same CDR3 also results from other DNA sequences found in this sample. These data originate in a study of cytomegalovirus exposure and HLA in healthy donors. A multiplex PCR was run with 60 Vbeta primers and 13 Jbeta primers. Using immunoSEQ multiplex PCR, the repertoire was profiled, and TCRdb retains in-frame clones only, with some absent. The table lists 150,000 to 200,000 clones, 60% to 80% of them singletons. The CDR3 has 14 amino acids. With 3 bases clipped from V and 2 bases from J, the junction kept 1 base outside the gene matches. Germline loops: CDR1 LNHNV, CDR2 YYDKDF (reference sequence).

Source material: PBMCs. The chain combines TRBV15 with TRBJ2-7, with 10 bases fitting TRBD1. The receptor comes from a female donor in good health and CMV-seronegative. CDR3 loop: CATSRDRGAYEQYF. The CDR3 DNA is TGTGCCACCAGCAGGGACAGGGGGGCCTACGAGCAGTACTTC.